Each of the 14 T cell receptor beta chains below was sequenced from the same sample in a study of control samples from healthy donors and cancer patients (TCRdb year 2020). Library preparation was by the immunoSEQ multiplex PCR assay. TCRdb took over this immuneACCESS table, retaining in-frame rearrangements with V and J assigned. Such tables are incomplete; in checked studies, under half of the missing clones stem from an unresolved V gene, and the remainder is unexplained. The sample table lists roughly 68,000 clones, about 83% of them with a count of one. Clones ranked in the top ten supply less than 20% of the sample. The sample taken for sequencing was blood. These receptors came from a man aged 55 to 70 in good health.

J is TRBJ2-3 and V is TRBV14; no reliable D call. V shed 4 bases and J shed 6 bases, with 8 bases lying between them. The CDR3 contains 12 residues. Germline lookup yields CDR1 SGHDN and CDR2 FVKESK. DNA of the CDR3: TGTGCCAGCAGCCCATATTCGGATACGCAGTATTTT. Translation gives CASSPYSDTQYF.

A word on this clone: The same CDR3 can be traced to other DNA sequences in this sample. The CDR3 DNA reads as TGTGCCAGCAGCTCAGACAGGTACCAAGAGACCCAGTACTTC. Its translation: CASSSDRYQETQYF. The chain employs TRBV7-2 and TRBJ2-5; possibly TRBD1 for D (6 bases). Trimming took off 4 bases at V and 0 bases at J, with 9 bases between the two ends. CDR1 is SGHTA, CDR2 FQGNSA, per germline. The length of the CDR3 is 14 residues.

The chain combines TRBV4-2 with TRBJ2-7; a possible D gene is TRBD2 (6 bases). Trimming removed 4 bases at V and 3 bases at J, with 10 bases between. CDR1 and CDR2 from the germline V gene are LGHNA and YNFKEQ. The length of the CDR3 is 13 residues. CDR3: CASSRLGSYEQYF. The CDR3 DNA reads TGTGCCAGCAGCCGACTAGGTAGCTACGAGCAGTACTTC.

The rearrangement uses TRBV4-3 and TRBJ1-2; unclear D gene. The V gene's germline CDR1 is LGHNA and CDR2 YSLEER. V was pared by 0 bases and J by 5 bases, with 7 bases between. This CDR3 is built from 13 residues. This CDR3 is CASSQDQRYGYTF. CDR3 bases: TGCGCCAGCAGCCAAGATCAGCGGTATGGCTACACCTTC.

CDR3 amino acids: CASSLRENQPQHF. In nucleotides, the CDR3 is TGTGCCAGCAGTTTACGGGAAAATCAGCCCCAGCATTTT. This chain links TRBV27 with TRBJ1-5; D uncertain. CDR1 is MNHEY and CDR2 is SMNVEV in the germline V gene (reference sequence). This CDR3 region has 13 residues. The V end was cut by 2 bases, the J end by 4 bases, with 6 bases between.

This sequence joins TRBV6-5 and TRBJ1-2; no reliable D call. The germline gives CDR1 MNHEY, CDR2 SVGAGI. The CDR3 sequence is 14 residues long. Trimming cost V 0 bases and J 4 bases, with 9 bases left between them. The CDR3 spells CASSYSGNGYGYTF. CDR3 nucleotides: TGTGCCAGCAGTTACTCCGGGAACGGCTATGGCTACACCTTC.

The chain carries TRBV7-2 and TRBJ2-3, with 11 nucleotides matching TRBD1. Per the germline V gene, CDR1 is SGHTA and CDR2 is FQGNSA. This CDR3 region has 14 residues. V was pared by 1 base and J by 6 bases, with 0 bases of the junction left unmatched. The CDR3 is CASSLGTGGDTQYF. The CDR3 bases are TGTGCCAGCAGCTTAGGGACAGGGGGCGATACGCAGTATTTT.

CDR3 coding DNA: TGCAGTGCTAGGACCTACGAGCAGTACTTC. As protein: CSARTYEQYF. V gene TRBV20-1 combines with J gene TRBJ2-7; D not resolved. This CDR3 comprises 10 residues. Trimming took off 3 bases at V and 2 bases at J, with 2 bases between the two ends. Germline lookup yields CDR1 DFQATT and CDR2 SNEGSKA (reference sequence).

The chain recombines TRBV5-1 with TRBJ2-7, with D possibly called TRBD1 or TRBD2 (5 bases each). Trimming removed 4 bases at V and 2 bases at J, with 10 bases between. This CDR3 is 13 amino acids long. Germline assignment: CDR1 SGHRS and CDR2 YFSETQ. CDR3 region: CASSRGETYEQYF. DNA of the CDR3: TGCGCCAGCAGCCGAGGGGAAACCTACGAGCAGTACTTC.

The chain links TRBV4-2 to TRBJ2-1; the match to TRBD2 covers 8 bases. In germline, CDR1 is LGHNA, CDR2 YNFKEQ. The CDR3 loop spans 15 amino acids. V dropped 2 bases and J dropped 6; count of bases not matched to a gene: 6. CDR3 residues: CASSQQSGRANEQFF. Here the CDR3 DNA reads TGTGCCAGCAGCCAACAAAGCGGGAGAGCCAATGAGCAGTTCTTC.

The chain joins TRBV7-2 to TRBJ2-1; D unclear. This CDR3 spans 13 amino acids. Germline loops: CDR1 SGHTA, CDR2 FQGNSA. V lost 4 bases to trimming and J lost 7 bases, with 11 bases between them. The CDR3 nucleotides read TGTGCCAGCAGCTCCCGACCCAAGAATGAGCAGTTCTTC. Translation gives CASSSRPKNEQFF.

The chain links TRBV27 to TRBJ2-1; 7 nucleotides align to TRBD2. Trimming at V came to 6 bases and at J to 0 bases, leaving 8 bases not matched to a gene. The CDR3 is 16 amino acids. Germline assignment: CDR1 MNHEY and CDR2 SMNVEV (reference sequence). The CDR3 nucleotides are TGTGCCAGCAGCCCTACTAGCGTCCTCTCCTACAATGAGCAGTTCTTC. Translation gives CASSPTSVLSYNEQFF.

This chain uses TRBV9 with TRBJ2-1; 7 bases align to TRBD2. V was pared by 4 bases and J by 5 bases, with 3 bases of the junction left unmatched. The CDR3 sequence is 13 residues long. Germline CDR1 SGDLS, CDR2 YYNGEE. This CDR3 is CASSSGLHNEQFF. Here the CDR3 DNA reads TGTGCCAGCAGCTCGGGACTACACAATGAGCAGTTCTTC.

This chain links TRBV7-3 with TRBJ1-3; D is ambiguous. From germline, CDR1 is SGHTA and CDR2 FQGTGA. V lost 0 bases, J lost 2 bases, and 11 bases lay in between. The CDR3 length is 16 residues. The CDR3 loop is CASSLTGASPGNTIYF. DNA for the CDR3: TGTGCCAGCAGCTTAACGGGAGCATCACCTGGAAACACCATATATTTT.